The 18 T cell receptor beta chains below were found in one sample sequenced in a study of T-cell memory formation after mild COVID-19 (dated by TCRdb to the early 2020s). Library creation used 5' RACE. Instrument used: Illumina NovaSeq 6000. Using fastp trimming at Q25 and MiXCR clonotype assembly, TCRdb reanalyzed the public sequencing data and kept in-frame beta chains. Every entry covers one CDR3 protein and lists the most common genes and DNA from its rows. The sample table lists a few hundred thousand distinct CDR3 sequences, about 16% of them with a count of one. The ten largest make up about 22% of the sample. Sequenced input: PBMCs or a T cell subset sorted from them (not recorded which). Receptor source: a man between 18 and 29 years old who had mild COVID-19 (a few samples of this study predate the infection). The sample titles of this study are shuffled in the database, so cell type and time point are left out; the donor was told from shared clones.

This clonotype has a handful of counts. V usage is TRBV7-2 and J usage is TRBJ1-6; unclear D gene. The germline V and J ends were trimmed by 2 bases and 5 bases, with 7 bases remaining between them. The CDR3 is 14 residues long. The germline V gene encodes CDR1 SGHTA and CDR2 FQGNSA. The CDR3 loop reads CASSLTFHNSPLHF. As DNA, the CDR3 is TGTGCCAGCAGCTTAACGTTCCATAATTCACCCCTCCACTTT.

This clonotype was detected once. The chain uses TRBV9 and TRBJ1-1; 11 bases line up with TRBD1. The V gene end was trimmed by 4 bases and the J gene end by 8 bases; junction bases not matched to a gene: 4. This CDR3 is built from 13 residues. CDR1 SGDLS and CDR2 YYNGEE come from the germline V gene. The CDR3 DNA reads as TGTGCCAGCAGCCCAAGGACAGGGGGCGAAGCTTTCTTT. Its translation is CASSPRTGGEAFF.

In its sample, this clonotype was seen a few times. The CDR3 DNA follows: TGCGCCAGCAGCCAAGATGCCGGTTGGGAAGCTTTCTTT. It specifies CASSQDAGWEAFF. V gene TRBV4-1 combines with J gene TRBJ1-1; D is unresolved. The V gene's germline CDR1 is MGHRA and CDR2 YSYEKL. V was pared by 0 bases and J by 8 bases, with 10 bases between. The CDR3 has 13 amino acids.

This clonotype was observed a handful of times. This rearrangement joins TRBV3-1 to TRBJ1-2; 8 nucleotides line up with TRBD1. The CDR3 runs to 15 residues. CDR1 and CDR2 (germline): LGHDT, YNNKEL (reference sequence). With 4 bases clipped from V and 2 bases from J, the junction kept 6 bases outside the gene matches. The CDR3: CASSRSTGVNYGYTF. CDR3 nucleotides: TGTGCCAGCAGCCGATCGACAGGGGTCAACTATGGCTACACCTTC.

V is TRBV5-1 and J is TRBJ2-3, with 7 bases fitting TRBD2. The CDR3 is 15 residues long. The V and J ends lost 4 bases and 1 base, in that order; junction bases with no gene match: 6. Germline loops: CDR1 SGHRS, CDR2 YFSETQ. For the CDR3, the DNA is TGCGCCAGCAGCGCCGGGAGGCCCGGCACAGATACGCAGTATTTT. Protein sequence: CASSAGRPGTDTQYF.

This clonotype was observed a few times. For the CDR3, the DNA is TGTGCCAGCAGTTCATTACAGGGTGGTAATTCACCCCTCCACTTT. This codes for CASSSLQGGNSPLHF. The V call is TRBV6-2 or TRBV6-3, the J call TRBJ1-6, with a weak D call TRBD1 (6 bases). This CDR3 has 15 amino acids. Per germline, CDR1 MNHEY and CDR2 SVGEGT. V lost 4 bases, J lost 6 bases, and 13 bases lay in between.

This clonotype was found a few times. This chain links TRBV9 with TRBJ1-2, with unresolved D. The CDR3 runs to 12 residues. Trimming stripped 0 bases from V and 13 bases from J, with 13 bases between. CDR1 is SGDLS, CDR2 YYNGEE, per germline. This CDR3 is CASSVEDLSLTF. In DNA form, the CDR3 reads TGTGCCAGCAGCGTAGAGGACCTCTCCCTCACCTTC.

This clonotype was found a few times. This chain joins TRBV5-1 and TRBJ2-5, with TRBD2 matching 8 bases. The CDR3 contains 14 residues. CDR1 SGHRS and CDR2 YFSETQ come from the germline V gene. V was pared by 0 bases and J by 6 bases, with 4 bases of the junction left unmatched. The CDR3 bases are TGCGCCAGCAGCTTGGACGGGGGGGCGAAGACCCAGTACTTC. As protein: CASSLDGGAKTQYF.

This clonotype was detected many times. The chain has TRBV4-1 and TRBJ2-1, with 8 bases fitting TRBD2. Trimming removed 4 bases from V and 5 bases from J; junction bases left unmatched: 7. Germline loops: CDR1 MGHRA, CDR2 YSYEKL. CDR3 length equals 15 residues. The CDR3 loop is CASSPFGGADNEQFF. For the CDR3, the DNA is TGCGCCAGCAGCCCATTCGGGGGGGCCGACAATGAGCAGTTCTTC.

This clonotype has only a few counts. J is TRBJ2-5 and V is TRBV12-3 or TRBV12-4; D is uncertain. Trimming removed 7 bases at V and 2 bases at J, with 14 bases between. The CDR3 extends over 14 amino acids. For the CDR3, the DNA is TGTGCCAGCACCTCACCCGCGGTTCAAGAGACCCAGTACTTC. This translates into CASTSPAVQETQYF.

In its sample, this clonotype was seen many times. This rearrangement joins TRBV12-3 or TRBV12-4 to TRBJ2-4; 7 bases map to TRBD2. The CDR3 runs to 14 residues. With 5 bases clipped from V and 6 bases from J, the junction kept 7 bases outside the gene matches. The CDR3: CASSPGRRRNIQYF. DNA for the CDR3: TGTGCCAGCAGTCCCGGGAGGCGGAGAAACATTCAGTACTTC.

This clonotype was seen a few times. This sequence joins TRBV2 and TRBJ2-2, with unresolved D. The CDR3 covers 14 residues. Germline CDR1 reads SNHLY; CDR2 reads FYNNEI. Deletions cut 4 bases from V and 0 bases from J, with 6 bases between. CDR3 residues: CASSANSNTGELFF. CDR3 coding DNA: TGTGCCAGCAGTGCAAACTCGAACACCGGGGAGCTGTTTTTT.

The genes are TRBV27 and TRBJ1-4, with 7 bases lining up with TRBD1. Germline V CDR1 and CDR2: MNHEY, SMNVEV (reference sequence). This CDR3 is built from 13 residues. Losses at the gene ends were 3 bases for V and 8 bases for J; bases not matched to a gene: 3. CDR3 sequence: CASSFRDREKLFF. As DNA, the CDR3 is TGTGCCAGCAGTTTCCGGGACAGAGAAAAACTGTTTTTT.

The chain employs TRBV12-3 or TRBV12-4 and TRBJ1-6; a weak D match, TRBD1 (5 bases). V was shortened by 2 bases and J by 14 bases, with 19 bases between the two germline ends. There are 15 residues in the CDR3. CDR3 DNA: TGTGCCAGCAGTTTACAGGGACCGCTCGGGATGGCCCTCCACTTT. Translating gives CASSLQGPLGMALHF.

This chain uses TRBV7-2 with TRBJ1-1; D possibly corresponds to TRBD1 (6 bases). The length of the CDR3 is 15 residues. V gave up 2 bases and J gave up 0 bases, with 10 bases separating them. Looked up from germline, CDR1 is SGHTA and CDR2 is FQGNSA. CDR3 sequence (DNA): TGTGCCAGCAGCTTATTTCAGGGGCTGAACACTGAAGCTTTCTTT. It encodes CASSLFQGLNTEAFF.

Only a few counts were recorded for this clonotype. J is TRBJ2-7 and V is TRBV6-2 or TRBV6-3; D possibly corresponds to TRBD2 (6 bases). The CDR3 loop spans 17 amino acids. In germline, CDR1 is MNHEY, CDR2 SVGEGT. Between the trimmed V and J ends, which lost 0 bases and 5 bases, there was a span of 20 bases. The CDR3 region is CASSYSPQVGGYHEQYF. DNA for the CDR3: TGTGCCAGCAGTTACTCCCCTCAGGTAGGAGGGTACCACGAGCAGTACTTC.

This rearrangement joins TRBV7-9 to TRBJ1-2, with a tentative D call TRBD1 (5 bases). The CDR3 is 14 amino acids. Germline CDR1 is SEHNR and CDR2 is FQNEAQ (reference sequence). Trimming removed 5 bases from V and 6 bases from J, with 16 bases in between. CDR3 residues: CASSPAEGLNGYTF. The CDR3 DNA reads TGTGCCAGCAGCCCTGCGGAGGGGTTGAATGGCTACACCTTC.

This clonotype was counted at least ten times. Here the CDR3 reads CASSFPDRAYTF. The CDR3 DNA follows: TGTGCCAGCAGCTTCCCGGACAGAGCCTACACCTTC. The chain recombines TRBV7-9 with TRBJ1-2, with D possibly TRBD1 on 6 matching bases. This CDR3 has 12 amino acids. Germline V CDR1 and CDR2: SEHNR, FQNEAQ (reference sequence). Trimming removed 3 bases at V and 10 bases at J, with 12 bases between.